Listed below are T cell receptor beta chains from one sample, sequenced in a study of cytomegalovirus exposure and HLA in healthy donors. This table comes from immunoSEQ multiplex PCR, and its TCRdb copy is limited to in-frame clones, with some not included. There are roughly 290,000 clones in the sample; 70% to 90% occur only once, and about 2.5% lies in the top ten. The material sequenced was PBMCs. These receptors were taken from a woman between 18 and 29 years old in good health and CMV-seronegative. Both conserved end residues are trimmed from each CDR3. Each record gives: J gene, D gene, V gene, CDR3 protein. The D gene is left open where the match is weak.

TRBJ2-3 | - | TRBV11-2 | ASSSTTAQPGLEFTQY
TRBJ2-5 | - | TRBV4-2 | ASSLKYGGEYQETQY
TRBJ1-2 | - | TRBV7-9 | ASSPPPGVGDGYT
TRBJ1-5 | - | TRBV27 | ASSSSGGSQH
TRBJ1-2 | - | TRBV30 | AWSVRRGLGGYT
TRBJ2-7 | TRBD2 | TRBV23-1 | ASSHSGRGNNSYEQY
TRBJ1-6 | - | TRBV19 | ASADAGNSYNSPLH
TRBJ1-2 | - | TRBV27 | ASGKRVDGYT
TRBJ1-1 | TRBD1 | TRBV7-6 | ASNTGEMNTEAF
TRBJ2-2 | - | TRBV11-2 | ASIQTDTGELF
TRBJ1-1 | - | TRBV2 | ASSEMGQERAEAF
TRBJ2-3 | TRBD2 | TRBV7-6 | ASSSASSGGTDTQY
TRBJ1-3 | TRBD1 | TRBV6-5 | ASSRTGDRNTIY
TRBJ1-3 | - | TRBV11-2 | ASSLELGVNTIY
TRBJ1-6 | TRBD1 | TRBV5-4 | ASSFPGTGLNSPLH
TRBJ2-1 | TRBD2 | TRBV11-2 | ASSFRLAGALYNEQF
TRBJ1-1 | - | TRBV5-4 | ASSFTGKVSRNTEAF
TRBJ2-7 | TRBD1 | TRBV6-1 | ASQGQLSYEQY
TRBJ1-1 | - | TRBV18 | ASSPMEDTEAF
TRBJ1-1 | - | TRBV19 | ATLSEGTEAF
TRBJ2-7 | TRBD1 | TRBV5-1 | ASSLVVGQQYEQY
TRBJ2-1 | - | TRBV27 | ASSLKGGPSFYNEQF
TRBJ2-7 | TRBD1 | TRBV4-1 | ASSQESIPGQGVYEQY
TRBJ2-7 | - | TRBV11-2 | ASSLSPSGYEQY
TRBJ1-5 | TRBD1 | TRBV7-2 | ASSLVVSDRGIGNQPQH